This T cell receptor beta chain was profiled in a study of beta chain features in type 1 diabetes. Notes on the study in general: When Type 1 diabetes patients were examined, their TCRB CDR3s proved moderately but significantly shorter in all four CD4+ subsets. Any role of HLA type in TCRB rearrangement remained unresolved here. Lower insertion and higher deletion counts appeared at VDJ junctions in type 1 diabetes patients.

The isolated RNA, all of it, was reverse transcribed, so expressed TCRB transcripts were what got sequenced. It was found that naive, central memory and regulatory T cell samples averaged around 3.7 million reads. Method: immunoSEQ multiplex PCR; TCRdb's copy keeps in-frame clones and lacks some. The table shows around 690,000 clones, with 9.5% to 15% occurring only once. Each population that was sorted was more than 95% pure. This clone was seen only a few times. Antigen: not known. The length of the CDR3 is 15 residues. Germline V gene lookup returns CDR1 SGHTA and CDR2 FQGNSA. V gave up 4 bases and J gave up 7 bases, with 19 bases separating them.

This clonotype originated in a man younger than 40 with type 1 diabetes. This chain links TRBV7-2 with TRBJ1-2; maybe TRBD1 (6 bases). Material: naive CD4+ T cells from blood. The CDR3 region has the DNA TGTGCCAGCAGCTCCCAACAGGGACCCCTCTCTGGCTACACCTTC. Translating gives CASSSQQGPLSGYTF.